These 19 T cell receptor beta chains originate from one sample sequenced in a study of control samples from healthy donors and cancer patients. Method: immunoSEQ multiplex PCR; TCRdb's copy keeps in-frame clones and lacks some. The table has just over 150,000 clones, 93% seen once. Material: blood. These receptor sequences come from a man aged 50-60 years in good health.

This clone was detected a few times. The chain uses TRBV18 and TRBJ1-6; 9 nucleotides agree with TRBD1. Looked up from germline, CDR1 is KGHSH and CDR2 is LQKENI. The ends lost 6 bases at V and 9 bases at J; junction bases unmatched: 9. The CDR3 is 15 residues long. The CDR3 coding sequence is TGTGCCAGCTCGCGGACAGGGGCGGGAGGTTCACCCCTCCACTTT. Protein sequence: CASSRTGAGGSPLHF.

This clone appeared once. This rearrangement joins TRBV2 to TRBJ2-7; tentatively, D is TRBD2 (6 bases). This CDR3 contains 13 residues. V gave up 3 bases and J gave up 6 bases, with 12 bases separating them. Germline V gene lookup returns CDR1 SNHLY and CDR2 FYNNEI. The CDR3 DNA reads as TGTGCCAGCAGTGACCCGGGAGAGGGCGAGCAGTACTTC. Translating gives CASSDPGEGEQYF.

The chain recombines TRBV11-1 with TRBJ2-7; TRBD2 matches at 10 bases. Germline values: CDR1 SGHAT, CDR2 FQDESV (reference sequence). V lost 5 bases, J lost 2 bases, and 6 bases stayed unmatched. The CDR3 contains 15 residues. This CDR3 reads CASSRGTSAAYEQYF. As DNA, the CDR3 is TGTGCCAGCAGCCGCGGGACTAGCGCAGCCTACGAGCAGTACTTC.

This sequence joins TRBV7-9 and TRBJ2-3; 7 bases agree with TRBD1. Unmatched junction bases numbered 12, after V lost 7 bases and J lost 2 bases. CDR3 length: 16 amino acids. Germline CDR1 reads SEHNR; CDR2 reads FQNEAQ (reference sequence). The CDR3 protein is CASKRTGVLSTDTQYF. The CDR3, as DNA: TGTGCCAGCAAAAGAACAGGGGTTCTTTCCACAGATACGCAGTATTTT.

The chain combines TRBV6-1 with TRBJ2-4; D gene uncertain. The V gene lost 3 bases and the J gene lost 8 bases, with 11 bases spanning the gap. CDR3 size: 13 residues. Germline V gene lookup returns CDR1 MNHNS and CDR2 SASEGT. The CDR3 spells CASSDPEVDIQYF. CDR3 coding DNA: TGTGCCAGCAGTGACCCCGAAGTGGACATTCAGTACTTC.

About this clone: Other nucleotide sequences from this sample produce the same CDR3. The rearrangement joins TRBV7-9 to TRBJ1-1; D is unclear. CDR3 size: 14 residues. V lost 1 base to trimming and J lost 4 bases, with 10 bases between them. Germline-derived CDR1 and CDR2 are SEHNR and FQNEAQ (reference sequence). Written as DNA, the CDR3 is TGTGCCAGCAGCTTAGAGGCAGGAGGCACTGAAGCTTTCTTT. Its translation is CASSLEAGGTEAFF.

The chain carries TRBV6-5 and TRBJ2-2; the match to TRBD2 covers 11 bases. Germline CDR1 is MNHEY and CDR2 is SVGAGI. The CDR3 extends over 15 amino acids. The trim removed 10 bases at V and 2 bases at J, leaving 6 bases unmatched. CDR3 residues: CAIPTSGINTGELFF. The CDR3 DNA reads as TGTGCCATCCCGACTAGCGGGATAAACACCGGGGAGCTGTTTTTT.

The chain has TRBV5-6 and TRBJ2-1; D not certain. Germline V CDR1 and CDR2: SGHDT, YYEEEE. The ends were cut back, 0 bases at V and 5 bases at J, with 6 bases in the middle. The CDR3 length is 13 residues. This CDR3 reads CASSLGANNEQFF. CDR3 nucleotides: TGTGCCAGCAGCTTGGGAGCGAACAATGAGCAGTTCTTC.

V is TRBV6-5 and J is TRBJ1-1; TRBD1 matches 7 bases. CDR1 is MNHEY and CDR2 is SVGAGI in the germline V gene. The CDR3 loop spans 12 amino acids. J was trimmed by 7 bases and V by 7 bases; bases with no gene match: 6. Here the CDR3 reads CASKRTGLEAFF. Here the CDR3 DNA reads TGTGCCAGCAAACGGACAGGCCTTGAAGCTTTCTTT.

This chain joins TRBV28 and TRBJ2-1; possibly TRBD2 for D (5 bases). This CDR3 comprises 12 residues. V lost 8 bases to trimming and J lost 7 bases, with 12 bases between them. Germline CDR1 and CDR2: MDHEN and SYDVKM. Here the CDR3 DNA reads TGTGCCAGCCGGGAAAGAGAAAATGAGCAGTTCTTC. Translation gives CASRERENEQFF.

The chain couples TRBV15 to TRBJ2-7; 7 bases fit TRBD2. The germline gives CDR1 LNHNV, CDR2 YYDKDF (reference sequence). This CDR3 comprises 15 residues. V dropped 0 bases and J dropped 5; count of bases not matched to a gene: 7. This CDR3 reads CATSREREFGHEQYF. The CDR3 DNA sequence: TGTGCCACCAGCAGAGAGCGGGAGTTCGGCCACGAGCAGTACTTC.

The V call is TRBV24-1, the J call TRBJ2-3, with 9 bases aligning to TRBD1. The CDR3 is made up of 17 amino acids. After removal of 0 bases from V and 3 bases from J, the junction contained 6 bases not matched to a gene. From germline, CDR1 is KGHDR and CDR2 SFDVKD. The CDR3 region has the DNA TGTGCCACCAGTGATTTGGTGGGACAGGGTCGGACAGATACGCAGTATTTT. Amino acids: CATSDLVGQGRTDTQYF.

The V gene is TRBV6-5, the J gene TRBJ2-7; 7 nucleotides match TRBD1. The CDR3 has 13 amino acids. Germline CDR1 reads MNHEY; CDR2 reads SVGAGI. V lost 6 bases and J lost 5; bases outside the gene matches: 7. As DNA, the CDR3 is TGTGCCAGCAGATTAACAGGGGACCACGAGCAGTACTTC. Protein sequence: CASRLTGDHEQYF.

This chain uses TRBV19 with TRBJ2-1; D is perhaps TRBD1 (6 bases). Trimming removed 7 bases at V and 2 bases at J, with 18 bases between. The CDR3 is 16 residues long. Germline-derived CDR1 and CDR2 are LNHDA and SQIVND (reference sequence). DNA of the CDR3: TGTGCCAGTACGTACGATGAGGCAGGGGCCTACAATGAGCAGTTCTTC. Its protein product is CASTYDEAGAYNEQFF. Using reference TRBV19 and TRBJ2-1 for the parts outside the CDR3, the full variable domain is DGGITQSPKYLFRKEGQNVTLSCEQNLNHDAMYWYRQDPGQGLRLIYYSQIVNDFQKGDIAEGYSVSREKKESFPLTVTSAQKNPTAFYLCASTYDEAGAYNEQFFGPGTRLTVL.

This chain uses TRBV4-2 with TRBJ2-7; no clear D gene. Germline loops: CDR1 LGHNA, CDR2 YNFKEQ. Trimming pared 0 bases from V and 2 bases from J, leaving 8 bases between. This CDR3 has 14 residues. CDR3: CASSQEGSAYEQYF. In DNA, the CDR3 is TGTGCCAGCAGCCAAGAGGGGTCCGCCTACGAGCAGTACTTC.

Here the CDR3 DNA reads TGTGCCAGCAGCAAACCCCCCCTATCTAACGGCTACACCTTC. Translation gives CASSKPPLSNGYTF. This rearrangement joins TRBV21-1 to TRBJ1-2. TRBV21-1 is a documented pseudogene. The CDR3 has 14 amino acids.

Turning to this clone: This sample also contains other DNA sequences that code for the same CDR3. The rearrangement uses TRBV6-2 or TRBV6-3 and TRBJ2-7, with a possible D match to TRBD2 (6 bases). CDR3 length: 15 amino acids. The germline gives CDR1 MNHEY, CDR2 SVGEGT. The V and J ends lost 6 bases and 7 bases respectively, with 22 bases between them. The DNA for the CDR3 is TGTGCCAGCAGCCCCCTTCGGACTACCCTTCGAGAGCAGTACTTC. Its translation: CASSPLRTTLREQYF.

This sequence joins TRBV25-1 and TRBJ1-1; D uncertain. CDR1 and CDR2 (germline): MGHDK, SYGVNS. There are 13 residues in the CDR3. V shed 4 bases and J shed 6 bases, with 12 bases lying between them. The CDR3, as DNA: TGTGCCAGCAGTGTTCGGGGTTACGCTGAAGCTTTCTTT. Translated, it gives CASSVRGYAEAFF. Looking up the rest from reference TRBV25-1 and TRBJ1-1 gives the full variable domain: EADIYQTPRYLVIGTGKKITLECSQTMGHDKMYWYQQDPGMELHLIHYSYGVNSTEKGDLSSESTVSRIRTEHFPLTLESARPSHTSQYLCASSVRGYAEAFFGQGTRLTVV.

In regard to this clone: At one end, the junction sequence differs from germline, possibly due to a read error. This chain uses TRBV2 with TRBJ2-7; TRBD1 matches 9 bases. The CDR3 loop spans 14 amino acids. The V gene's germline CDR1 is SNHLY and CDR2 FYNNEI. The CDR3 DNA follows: TGTGCCAGCGGCAAGGGACAGGGTTCCTCCGAGCAGTACTTC. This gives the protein CASGKGQGSSEQYF.